This entry concerns a single TCR beta chain. These data come from a study of beta chain features in type 1 diabetes. Sorted CD4+ subsets: naive, central memory, regulatory, stem cell-like memory (CD45RO/CCR7/CD25/CD127/CD95/CD27 panel). Of the isolated RNA, all was reverse transcribed, and so the sequenced material was expressed TCRB transcripts. Profiling relied on immunoSEQ multiplex PCR, and the TCRdb table lists in-frame clones only, not all of them. The data contain under 250,000 clones, less than 35% of them seen just once; the ten biggest clones take up around 4%. Germline V gene lookup returns CDR1 MNHNS and CDR2 SASEGT. V lost 2 bases to trimming and J lost 2 bases, with 9 bases between them. The CDR3 runs 14 residues.

This receptor was identified in a man aged 30-40 years in good health. Sequencing was done on a sample of central memory CD4+ T cells from blood. The chain combines TRBV6-1 with TRBJ1-2; the D gene is possibly TRBD1 (6 bases). CDR3 amino acids: CASSERTENYGYTF. The CDR3, as DNA: TGTGCCAGCAGTGAACGGACAGAAAACTATGGCTACACCTTC.